This TCR beta chain is from a study of technical replicates of blood from a few donors (dated by TCRdb to 2015 to 2018). Its CDR3 holds 15 amino acids, cysteine through phenylalanine. Only the CDR3 part of the read is kept: 45 bases, read in frame from the first base. Looking up the germline V gene yields CDR1 SNHLY and CDR2 FYNNEI. Between the V and J ends, shortened by 7 bases and 0 bases respectively, the junction contains 13 bases. Concerning this clone: Its antigen has not been determined. No much larger clone is present one base from it, and per-base qualities are unavailable.

Receptors were amplified or captured by the immunoSEQ multiplex PCR assay. The source is immuneACCESS, and TCRdb retained only in-frame sequences with V and J called. Part of the clones is not carried over; for the studies checked, unresolved V genes explain less than half of this, and the remainder is unexplained. Here the sample has 90,000 to 100,000 clones; 90% to 97% occur a single time. 0.35% to 0.45% of the sample goes to the ten largest clones. The V gene is TRBV2 and the J gene is TRBJ2-1; the D region possibly corresponds to TRBD1 (6 bases align). This TCR was sampled from a human donor in good health. The sequenced material came from T cells isolated from PBMCs. The nucleotide sequence reads as follows: TGTGCCAGCATCGACAGGATCTACTCCTACAATGAGCAGTTCTTC. Translated, this gives CASIDRIYSYNEQFF.